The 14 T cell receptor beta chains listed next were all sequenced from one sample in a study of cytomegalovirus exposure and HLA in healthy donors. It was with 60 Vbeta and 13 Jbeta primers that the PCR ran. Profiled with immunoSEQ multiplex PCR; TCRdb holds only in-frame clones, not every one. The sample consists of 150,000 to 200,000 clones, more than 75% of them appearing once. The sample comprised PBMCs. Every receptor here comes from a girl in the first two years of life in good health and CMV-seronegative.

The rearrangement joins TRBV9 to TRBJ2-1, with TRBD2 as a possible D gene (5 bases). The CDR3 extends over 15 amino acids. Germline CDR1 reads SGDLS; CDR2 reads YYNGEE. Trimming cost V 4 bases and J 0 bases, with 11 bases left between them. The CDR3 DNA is TGTGCCAGCAGCATACGGGGTAGCTCCTACAATGAGCAGTTCTTC. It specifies CASSIRGSSYNEQFF.

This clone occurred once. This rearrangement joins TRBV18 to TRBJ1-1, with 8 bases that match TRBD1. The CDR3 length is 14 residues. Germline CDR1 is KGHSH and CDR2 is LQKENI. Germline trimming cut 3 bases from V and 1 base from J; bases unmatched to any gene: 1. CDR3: CASSPGQGNTEAFF. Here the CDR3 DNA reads TGTGCCAGCTCACCCGGACAGGGGAACACTGAAGCTTTCTTT.

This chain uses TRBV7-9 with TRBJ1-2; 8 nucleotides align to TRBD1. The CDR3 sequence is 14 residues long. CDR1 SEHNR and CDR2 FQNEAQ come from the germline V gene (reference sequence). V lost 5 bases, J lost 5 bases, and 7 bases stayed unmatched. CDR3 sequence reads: CASSLPGQAYGYTF. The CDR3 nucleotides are TGTGCCAGCAGCCTACCGGGACAGGCTTATGGCTACACCTTC.

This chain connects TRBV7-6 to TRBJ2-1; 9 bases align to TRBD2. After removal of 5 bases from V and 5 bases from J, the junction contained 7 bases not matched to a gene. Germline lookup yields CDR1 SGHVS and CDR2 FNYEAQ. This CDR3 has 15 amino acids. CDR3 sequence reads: CASSRPGLANNEQFF. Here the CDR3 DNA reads TGTGCCAGCAGCCGCCCGGGACTAGCCAACAATGAGCAGTTCTTC.

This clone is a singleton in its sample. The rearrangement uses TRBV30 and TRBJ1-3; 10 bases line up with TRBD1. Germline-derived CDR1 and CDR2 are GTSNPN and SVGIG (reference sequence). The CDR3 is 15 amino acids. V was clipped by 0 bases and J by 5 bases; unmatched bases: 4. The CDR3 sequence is CAWSVMGQGRNTIYF. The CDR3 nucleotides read TGTGCCTGGAGTGTAATGGGACAGGGGAGAAACACCATATATTTT.

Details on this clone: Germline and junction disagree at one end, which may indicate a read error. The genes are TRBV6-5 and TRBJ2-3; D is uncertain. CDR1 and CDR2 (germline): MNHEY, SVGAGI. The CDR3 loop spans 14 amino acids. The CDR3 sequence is CASSYYRGADTQYF. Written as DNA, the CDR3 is TGTGCCAGCAGCTACTATAGAGGCGCAGATACGCAGTATTTT.

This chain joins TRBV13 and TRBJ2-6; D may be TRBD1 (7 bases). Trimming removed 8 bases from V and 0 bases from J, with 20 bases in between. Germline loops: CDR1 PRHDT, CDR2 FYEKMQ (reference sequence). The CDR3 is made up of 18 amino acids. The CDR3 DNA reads TGTGCCAGCGGGGGGACGACAGGGAGTGCCTCTGGGGCCAACGTCCTGACTTTC. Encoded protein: CASGGTTGSASGANVLTF.

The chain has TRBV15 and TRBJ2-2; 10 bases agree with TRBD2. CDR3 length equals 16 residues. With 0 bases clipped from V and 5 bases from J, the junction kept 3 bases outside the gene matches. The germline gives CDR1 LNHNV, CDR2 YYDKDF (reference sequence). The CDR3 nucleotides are TGTGCCACCAGCAGAGACCTAGCGGGAGTAACCGGGGAGCTGTTTTTT. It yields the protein CATSRDLAGVTGELFF.

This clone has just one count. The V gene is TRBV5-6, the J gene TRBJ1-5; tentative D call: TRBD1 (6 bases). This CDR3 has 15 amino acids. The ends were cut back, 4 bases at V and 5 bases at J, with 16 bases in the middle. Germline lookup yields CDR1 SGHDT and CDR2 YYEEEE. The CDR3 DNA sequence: TGTGCCAGCAGCACGCAGGGGAGATGGGATCAGCCCCAGCATTTT. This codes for CASSTQGRWDQPQHF.

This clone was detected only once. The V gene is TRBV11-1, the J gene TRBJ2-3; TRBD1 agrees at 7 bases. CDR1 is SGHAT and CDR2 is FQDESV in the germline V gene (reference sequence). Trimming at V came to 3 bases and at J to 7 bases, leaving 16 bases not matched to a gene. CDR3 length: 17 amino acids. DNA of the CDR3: TGTGCCAGCAGCTTTGTTTCTTCCCGACAGGGTTGGTATACGCAGTATTTT. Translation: CASSFVSSRQGWYTQYF.

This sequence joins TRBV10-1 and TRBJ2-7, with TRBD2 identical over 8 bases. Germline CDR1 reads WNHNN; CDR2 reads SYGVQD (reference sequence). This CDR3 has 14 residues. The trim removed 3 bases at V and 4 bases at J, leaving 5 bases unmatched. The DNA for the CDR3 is TGCGCCAGCAGTGAACGCGGGGGGCTGTACGAGCAGTACTTC. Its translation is CASSERGGLYEQYF.

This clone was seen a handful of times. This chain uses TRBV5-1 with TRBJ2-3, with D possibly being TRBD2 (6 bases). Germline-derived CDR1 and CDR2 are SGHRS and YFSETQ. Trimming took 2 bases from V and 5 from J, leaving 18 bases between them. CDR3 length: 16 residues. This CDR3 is CASSFTGTAFIDTQYF. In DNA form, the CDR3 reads TGCGCCAGCAGCTTTACCGGGACTGCTTTCATAGATACGCAGTATTTT.

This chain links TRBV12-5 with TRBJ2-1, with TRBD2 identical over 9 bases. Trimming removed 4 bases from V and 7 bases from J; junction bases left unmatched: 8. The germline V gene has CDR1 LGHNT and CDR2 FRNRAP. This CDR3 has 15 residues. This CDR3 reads CASGSTSGGPNEQFF. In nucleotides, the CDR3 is TGTGCTAGTGGTTCCACAAGCGGGGGGCCGAATGAGCAGTTCTTC.

The CDR3 nucleotides are TGTGCCAGCAGCTCACAGGGGCTAGCAGATGGGAACACCATATATTTT. Translating it yields CASSSQGLADGNTIYF. The rearrangement links TRBV7-2 to TRBJ1-3; 7 bases align to TRBD1. CDR1 is SGHTA, CDR2 FQGNSA, per germline. V lost 4 bases, J lost 7 bases, and 13 bases stayed unmatched. This CDR3 is 16 amino acids long.